Below, 26 T cell receptor beta chains from the same sample are listed, as sequenced in a study of T cells in Graves' hyperthyroidism and ophthalmopathy. Amplified TCR beta CDR3 regions derived from RNA transcripts. Primed by the HTBI set, a first-round RT-PCR was run on the TCR CDR3. One entry per CDR3 protein results from TCRdb running MiXCR on the multiplex PCR reads. The sample records approximately 370,000 distinct CDR3 sequences, 14% to 15% being singletons. The specimen sequenced was blood. These receptors came from a woman in her twenties or thirties with Graves' hyperthyroidism.

This chain joins TRBV10-3 and TRBJ2-7; 11 bases line up with TRBD2. J lost 3 bases, V lost 4 bases, and 2 bases had no gene match. Germline V lookup: CDR1 ENHRY, CDR2 SYGVKD. The CDR3 consists of 14 residues. The CDR3 here is CAISVTSGSYEQYF. CDR3 bases: TGTGCCATCAGTGTTACTAGCGGGAGCTACGAGCAGTACTTC.

There are many counts of this clonotype. Here the CDR3 reads CASSLGLADYNEQFF. The CDR3, as DNA: TGTGCCAGCAGCTTGGGACTAGCCGACTACAATGAGCAGTTCTTC. The gene calls are TRBV11-2 and TRBJ2-1, with TRBD2 matching over 9 bases. The CDR3 consists of 15 residues. Germline V lookup: CDR1 SGHAT, CDR2 FQNNGV. Trimming cost V 3 bases and J 3 bases; bases outside gene matches: 3.

This clonotype was seen repeatedly, ten times or more. The chain links TRBV28 to TRBJ2-3; TRBD2 agrees at 10 bases. With 6 bases clipped from V and 2 bases from J, the junction kept 8 bases outside the gene matches. This CDR3 region has 16 residues. In germline, CDR1 is MDHEN, CDR2 SYDVKM. CDR3 sequence: CASRGGTSVYTDTQYF. CDR3 in DNA: TGTGCCAGCAGGGGCGGGACTAGCGTATACACAGATACGCAGTATTTT.

Details on this clonotype: At one boundary the junction diverges from the germline segment, which might be a read error. The chain uses TRBV6-1 and TRBJ2-7, with D perhaps given as TRBD1 or TRBD2 (5 bases each). The CDR3 is 14 amino acids. Germline V lookup: CDR1 MNHNS, CDR2 SASEGT. CDR3 in amino acids: CASREAGTAYEQYF. As DNA, the CDR3 is TGTGCCAGCAGAGAAGCCGGGACGGCCTACGAGCAGTACTTC.

This clonotype was seen more than once but under ten times. The CDR3 reads CASSLTGGASVEQYF. The CDR3 nucleotides are TGTGCCAGCAGCTTAACTGGGGGCGCTTCCGTCGAGCAGTACTTC. The gene calls are TRBV7-2 and TRBJ2-7, with a weak D call TRBD1 (6 bases). Germline V gene data show CDR1 as SGHTA and CDR2 as FQGNSA. The germline V and J ends were trimmed by 2 bases and 6 bases, with 17 bases remaining between them. This CDR3 has 15 amino acids. The variable domain in full, completed from reference TRBV7-2 and TRBJ2-7, reads GAGVSQSPSNKVTEKGKDVELRCDPISGHTALYWYRQSLGQGLEFLIYFQGNSAPDKSGLPSDRFSAERTGGSVSTLTIQRTQQEDSAVYLCASSLTGGASVEQYFGPGTRLTVT.

The V gene is TRBV29-1, the J gene TRBJ2-7; D unclear. The J call is in doubt because the DNA end fits TRBJ2-1 better. CDR3 length equals 13 residues. Germline V gene sequence: CDR1 SQVTM, CDR2 ANQGSEA. As DNA, the CDR3 is TGCAGCGTTGGAGACACTTATTCCTACGAGCAGTTCTTC. The encoded protein is CSVGDTYSYEQFF.

This clonotype showed up many times. J is TRBJ2-5 and V is TRBV29-1; D is perhaps TRBD1 or TRBD2 (6 bases each). CDR1 and CDR2 from the germline V gene are SQVTM and ANQGSEA. CDR3 length: 15 amino acids. V dropped 6 bases and J dropped 1 base, with 18 bases sitting between them. CDR3 protein: CSVPSGGGIQETQYF. DNA of the CDR3: TGCAGCGTCCCGAGCGGAGGGGGGATCCAAGAGACCCAGTACTTC. Together with reference TRBV29-1 and TRBJ2-5, the CDR3 gives the full variable domain: SAVISQKPSRDICQRGTSLTIQCQVDSQVTMMFWYRQQPGQSLTLIATANQGSEATYESGFVIDKFPISRPNLTFSTLTVSNMSPEDSSIYLCSVPSGGGIQETQYFGPGTRLLVL.

This clonotype was recorded a few times. The chain combines TRBV29-1 with TRBJ2-7, with 8 bases identical to TRBD2. CDR1 and CDR2 from the germline V gene are SQVTM and ANQGSEA. The CDR3 has 14 residues. V lost 1 base, J lost 2 bases, and 4 bases stayed unmatched. This chain's CDR3 is CSVEVSGKTYEQYF. The CDR3 DNA is TGCAGCGTTGAAGTTAGCGGGAAGACCTACGAGCAGTACTTC.

This clonotype came up a few times. The CDR3 sequence: CSAGGADGYTF. CDR3 DNA: TGCAGCGCAGGGGGCGCAGACGGCTACACCTTC. The chain has TRBV29-1 and TRBJ1-2, with 8 bases that match TRBD1. The CDR3 contains 11 residues. J lost 8 bases, V lost 7 bases, and 6 bases had no gene match. The germline CDR1 and CDR2 sequences are SQVTM and ANQGSEA.

V usage is TRBV5-4 and J usage is TRBJ2-1; maybe TRBD2 (6 bases). Trimming removed 0 bases at V and 3 bases at J, with 16 bases between. The CDR3 has 17 amino acids. Germline assignment: CDR1 SGHNT and CDR2 YYREEE (reference sequence). In nucleotides, the CDR3 is TGTGCCAGCAGCTTGGCCTGGATTAGCGGTGACTACAATGAGCAGTTCTTC. Translation: CASSLAWISGDYNEQFF.

This chain joins TRBV6-1 and TRBJ2-3; 8 nucleotides agree with TRBD2. The CDR3 is 15 residues long. The junction had 5 bases not matched to a gene; V was cut back by 5 bases and J by 1 base. Germline V gene data show CDR1 as MNHNS and CDR2 as SASEGT. CDR3 in DNA: TGTGCCAGCAGTACCCCAGCGGGAGGCACAGATACGCAGTATTTT. Its protein is CASSTPAGGTDTQYF.

This clonotype was picked up many times. The chain couples TRBV29-1 to TRBJ1-1; D gene unclear. Trimming shortened V by 4 bases and J by 7 bases, and 10 bases separated the two germline ends. Germline CDR1 is SQVTM and CDR2 is ANQGSEA. The CDR3 loop spans 11 amino acids. CDR3 sequence: CSVGSPGEAFF. The CDR3, as DNA: TGCAGCGTTGGCTCCCCGGGTGAAGCTTTCTTT. The full variable domain, rest sourced from reference TRBV29-1 and TRBJ1-1, is SAVISQKPSRDICQRGTSLTIQCQVDSQVTMMFWYRQQPGQSLTLIATANQGSEATYESGFVIDKFPISRPNLTFSTLTVSNMSPEDSSIYLCSVGSPGEAFFGQGTRLTVV.

The sample holds many counts of this clonotype. Compared with germline, one end of the junction differs, possibly owing to a read error. CDR3 amino acids: CASSIGLAELEQYF. The CDR3 nucleotides read TGTGCCAGCAGCATAGGACTAGCGGAACTCGAGCAGTACTTC. V is TRBV13 and J is TRBJ2-7; TRBD2 aligns across 10 bases. Germline loops: CDR1 PRHDT, CDR2 FYEKMQ (reference sequence). This CDR3 region has 14 residues. The variable domain in full, with the rest retrieved from reference TRBV13 and TRBJ2-7, is AAGVIQSPRHLIKEKRETATLKCYPIPRHDTVYWYQQGPGQDPQFLISFYEKMQSDKGSIPDRFSAQQFSDYHSELNMSSLELGDSALYFCASSIGLAELEQYFGPGTRLTVT.

This clonotype was detected a few times. The chain couples TRBV7-2 to TRBJ2-7; 7 bases line up with TRBD2. This CDR3 region has 16 residues. CDR1 is SGHTA, CDR2 FQGNSA, per germline. V shed 4 bases, J shed 0 bases, and the junction held 9 bases outside the gene matches. CDR3: CASSSDGRTSSYEQYF. CDR3 coding DNA: TGTGCCAGCAGCTCCGACGGGAGGACTAGCTCCTACGAGCAGTACTTC.

This clonotype appeared many times. The gene calls are TRBV11-2 and TRBJ1-1, with D perhaps TRBD1 (5 bases). V was pared by 2 bases and J by 4 bases, with 14 bases between. The CDR3 contains 15 residues. From germline, CDR1 is SGHAT and CDR2 FQNNGV. The CDR3 sequence: CASSLRTGTGTEAFF. The CDR3 DNA sequence: TGTGCCAGCAGCTTAAGAACCGGGACGGGCACTGAAGCTTTCTTT.

The table lists this clonotype with many counts. The chain links TRBV3-1 to TRBJ1-2, with 10 bases matching TRBD1. Trimming took 4 bases from V and 4 from J; bases not matched to a gene: 6. The germline V gene has CDR1 LGHDT and CDR2 YNNKEL (reference sequence). This CDR3 is built from 15 residues. CDR3 DNA: TGTGCCAGCAGCCCACGGGACAGGGGACTCTATGGCTACACCTTC. Translated, it gives CASSPRDRGLYGYTF.

This clonotype was recorded at least ten times. The V and J genes are TRBV7-3 and TRBJ1-4, with 7 nucleotides matching TRBD1. This CDR3 has 16 amino acids. CDR1 and CDR2 from the germline V gene are SGHTA and FQGTGA. The V and J ends lost 2 bases and 3 bases, in that order; junction bases with no gene match: 6. For the CDR3, the DNA is TGTGCCAGCAGCTTAGCGCAGGGACAGCCTAATGAAAAACTGTTTTTT. Its protein product is CASSLAQGQPNEKLFF. The full variable domain, with the rest looked up from reference TRBV7-3 and TRBJ1-4, is GAGVSQTPSNKVTEKGKYVELRCDPISGHTALYWYRQSLGQGPEFLIYFQGTGAADDSGLPNDRFFAVRPEGSVSTLKIQRTERGDSAVYLCASSLAQGQPNEKLFFGSGTQLSVL.

This sequence joins TRBV24-1 and TRBJ2-2; 9 bases agree with TRBD1. This CDR3 has 15 amino acids. Losses at the gene ends were 12 bases for V and 1 base for J; bases not matched to a gene: 8. Germline V gene data show CDR1 as KGHDR and CDR2 as SFDVKD. The CDR3, as DNA: TGTGCCGCCGCACCGGGACAGGGGAACACCGGGGAGCTGTTTTTT. It translates to CAAAPGQGNTGELFF.

V usage is TRBV12-5 and J usage is TRBJ2-5; 7 nucleotides align to TRBD1. This CDR3 region has 17 residues. Trimming took 0 bases from V and 1 from J; bases not matched to a gene: 8. The germline V gene has CDR1 LGHNT and CDR2 FRNRAP. The CDR3 region has the DNA TGTGCTAGTGGTTTGGTACGAGGGCCAGGGGGCCAAGAGACCCAGTACTTC. Protein product: CASGLVRGPGGQETQYF.

This clonotype was found a few times. The gene calls are TRBV5-1 and TRBJ1-5; possibly TRBD1 for D (5 bases). Germline V gene lookup returns CDR1 SGHRS and CDR2 YFSETQ. The CDR3 is 15 residues long. The V end was cut by 4 bases, the J end by 3 bases, with 14 bases between. The CDR3: CASSPLGGFNQPQHF. CDR3 bases: TGCGCCAGCAGCCCCCTGGGGGGTTTCAATCAGCCCCAGCATTTT.

As to this clonotype: This likely comes from a read error, as the CDR3 has no conserved phenylalanine or tryptophan at its end. The CDR3 here is CASSLLGGNTEAFS. CDR3 coding DNA: TGTGCCAGCAGCTTATTGGGGGGTAACACTGAAGCTTTCTCT. V and J are TRBV11-2 and TRBJ1-1, with D possibly matching TRBD1 (5 bases). V was pared by 2 bases and J by 2 bases, with 9 bases between. The CDR3 has 14 residues. Germline CDR1 is SGHAT and CDR2 is FQNNGV.

Ten or more counts support this clonotype. V gene TRBV6-1 combines with J gene TRBJ2-5; 12 bases align to TRBD2. This CDR3 contains 17 residues. J lost 5 bases, V lost 2 bases, and 9 bases had no gene match. The germline CDR1 and CDR2 sequences are MNHNS and SASEGT. CDR3: CASSENRRLAGVETQYF. CDR3 DNA: TGTGCCAGCAGTGAAAACCGCCGACTAGCGGGAGTCGAGACCCAGTACTTC.

In this sample, this clonotype turned up a few times. The chain couples TRBV7-2 to TRBJ1-5; maybe TRBD1 (6 bases). CDR3 length equals 15 residues. V was trimmed by 1 base and J by 6 bases, leaving 13 bases between them. Looked up from germline, CDR1 is SGHTA and CDR2 is FQGNSA. DNA of the CDR3: TGTGCCAGCAGCTTAGACGGGGGCGCCGGTCAGCCCCAGCATTTT. Translating gives CASSLDGGAGQPQHF.

This clonotype was picked up many times. The chain employs TRBV15 and TRBJ1-5; D is undetermined. The CDR3 extends over 13 amino acids. Between the trimmed V and J ends, which lost 0 bases and 6 bases, there was a span of 6 bases. From germline, CDR1 is LNHNV and CDR2 YYDKDF (reference sequence). The CDR3 DNA is TGTGCCACCAGCAGAGAGGGTGGTCAGCCCCAGCATTTT. This gives the protein CATSREGGQPQHF.

The V gene is TRBV5-1, the J gene TRBJ2-3; 7 bases agree with TRBD1. The CDR3 loop spans 14 amino acids. Germline V gene data show CDR1 as SGHRS and CDR2 as YFSETQ. V was pared by 7 bases and J by 4 bases, with 9 bases of the junction left unmatched. In DNA, the CDR3 is TGCGCCAGCGGGAGAGACAGGGCGGCAGATACGCAGTATTTT. As protein: CASGRDRAADTQYF.

There are many counts of this clonotype. A junction boundary mismatches the germline segment, possibly from a read error. This chain links TRBV20-1 with TRBJ2-1; D remains ambiguous. Per germline, CDR1 DFQATT and CDR2 SNEGSKA (reference sequence). The CDR3 has 15 amino acids. The CDR3 DNA is TGCAGTGCTAGAGAGACTGGGGATTCCTCCAATGAGCAGTTCTTC. It codes for CSARETGDSSNEQFF.